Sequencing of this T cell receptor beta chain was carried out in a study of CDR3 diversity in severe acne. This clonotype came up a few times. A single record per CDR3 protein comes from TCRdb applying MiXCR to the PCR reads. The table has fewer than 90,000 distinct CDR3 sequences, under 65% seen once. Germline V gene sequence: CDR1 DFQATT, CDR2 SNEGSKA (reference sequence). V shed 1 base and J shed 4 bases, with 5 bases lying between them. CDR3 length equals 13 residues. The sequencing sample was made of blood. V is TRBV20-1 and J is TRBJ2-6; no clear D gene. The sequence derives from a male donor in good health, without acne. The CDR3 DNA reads TGCAGTGCTAGAGTCGGCGGGGCCAACGTCCTGACTTTC. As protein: CSARVGGANVLTF.